This T cell receptor (beta chain) was sequenced during a study of T cell repertoires in cytomegalovirus infection. The overall study: As its CMV epitopes, the study selected recently identified HLA-C-restricted and well-studied HLA-B-restricted targets.

This clonotype was seen more than once but under ten times. Its matching antigen is unknown. MiXCR was run by TCRdb on the reads, yielding one entry per CDR3 protein. The sample records tens of thousands of distinct CDR3 sequences, around 18% being singletons. The V and J ends lost 5 bases and 2 bases respectively, with 22 bases between them. CDR1 is SGHTA, CDR2 FQGNSA, per germline. This CDR3 spans 17 amino acids. This TCR was recovered from a human donor in good health (CMV status not recorded). Some clones in this sample may be carry-over from other donors' samples. The sequences come from CD8+ T cells from cultured PBMCs, collected from culture after CMV antigen stimulation. This sequence joins TRBV7-2 and TRBJ2-7, with D possibly TRBD2 on 5 matching bases. CDR3 DNA sequence: TGTGCCAGCAGCGTAGACCCTGCCCTGAGACTACCCTACGAGCAGTACTTC. It is translated as CASSVDPALRLPYEQYF.